These 21 T cell receptor beta chains were all obtained from the same sample, sequenced in a study of cytomegalovirus exposure and HLA in healthy donors (TCRdb year 2017). The library was obtained by the immunoSEQ multiplex PCR assay. The immuneACCESS repertoire file appears here via TCRdb, limited to in-frame rearrangements. These files lack a portion of the clones; in checked studies, under half of the deficit traces to unresolved V genes, and the cause of the others is not known. The sample records 100,000 to 120,000 clones, around 90% of which are singletons. Approximately 1.9% of the sample is in the top ten clones. Sequencing was done on a sample of PBMCs. These receptor sequences come from a woman younger than 30 in good health and CMV-seronegative.

The V gene is TRBV29-1, the J gene TRBJ2-7; D remains unclear. The germline V gene has CDR1 SQVTM and CDR2 ANQGSEA. Trimming took off 2 bases at V and 0 bases at J, with 11 bases between the two ends. This CDR3 has 14 residues. For the CDR3, the DNA is TGCAGCGTTGAAAAGGCGGATCCCTCCTACGAGCAGTACTTC. The encoded protein is CSVEKADPSYEQYF.

The gene calls are TRBV7-6 and TRBJ2-1; possibly TRBD1 for D (5 bases). The CDR3 has 16 amino acids. V gave up 0 bases and J gave up 5 bases, with 14 bases separating them. Germline values: CDR1 SGHVS, CDR2 FNYEAQ. CDR3 residues: CASSLAWGGRDNEQFF. CDR3 nucleotide sequence: TGTGCCAGCAGCTTAGCGTGGGGCGGCAGGGACAATGAGCAGTTCTTC.

The chain is built from TRBV30 and TRBJ1-4, with unresolved D. V was shortened by 2 bases and J by 7 bases, with 11 bases between the two germline ends. The germline V gene has CDR1 GTSNPN and CDR2 SVGIG (reference sequence). This CDR3 contains 13 residues. This CDR3 is CAWSSGWGEKLFF. CDR3 DNA sequence: TGTGCCTGGAGTTCGGGGTGGGGTGAAAAACTGTTTTTT.

This rearrangement joins TRBV4-2 to TRBJ2-5; TRBD2 matches 13 bases. The germline V gene has CDR1 LGHNA and CDR2 YNFKEQ. This CDR3 spans 15 amino acids. Germline trimming cut 2 bases from V and 3 bases from J; bases unmatched to any gene: 0. CDR3 loop: CASSQTSGGEETQYF. CDR3 nucleotide sequence: TGTGCCAGCAGCCAAACTAGCGGGGGGGAAGAGACCCAGTACTTC.

The count of this clone is one. This chain joins TRBV5-4 and TRBJ2-3; the match to TRBD2 covers 9 bases. Trimming took 4 bases from V and 2 from J; bases not matched to a gene: 11. Per the germline V gene, CDR1 is SGHNT and CDR2 is YYREEE (reference sequence). The CDR3 is made up of 17 amino acids. CDR3 protein: CASSARGAGGPTDTQYF. Written as DNA, the CDR3 is TGTGCCAGCAGCGCCCGGGGGGCGGGAGGGCCCACAGATACGCAGTATTTT. Variable domain in full (rest from reference TRBV5-4 and TRBJ2-3): ETGVTQSPTHLIKTRGQQVTLRCSSQSGHNTVSWYQQALGQGPQFIFQYYREEENGRGNFPPRFSGLQFPNYSSELNVNALELDDSALYLCASSARGAGGPTDTQYFGPGTRLTVL.

The chain is built from TRBV4-2 and TRBJ2-4, with a possible D match to TRBD1 (6 bases). The CDR3 is made up of 16 amino acids. Germline loops: CDR1 LGHNA, CDR2 YNFKEQ. Trimming removed 1 base from V and 0 bases from J, with 10 bases in between. The CDR3 is CASSQVGGEAKNIQYF. CDR3 bases: TGTGCCAGCAGCCAAGTAGGGGGTGAAGCCAAAAACATTCAGTACTTC.

The rearrangement uses TRBV29-1 and TRBJ1-5; D not certain. Germline CDR1 and CDR2: SQVTM and ANQGSEA. CDR3 length: 13 residues. Trimming took off 4 bases at V and 0 bases at J, with 7 bases between the two ends. DNA for the CDR3: TGCAGCGTTGGCGTAAATAGCAATCAGCCCCAGCATTTT. This gives the protein CSVGVNSNQPQHF.

The rearrangement links TRBV2 to TRBJ1-5; the D gene is possibly TRBD1 (5 bases). Trimming left V 2 bases short and J 1 base short, with 9 bases between. There are 15 residues in the CDR3. Looked up from germline, CDR1 is SNHLY and CDR2 is FYNNEI. CDR3 in DNA: TGTGCCAGCAGTGAATCGGGGGGGAGCAATCAGCCCCAGCATTTT. It is translated as CASSESGGSNQPQHF.

The chain is built from TRBV7-9 and TRBJ1-4; the match to TRBD1 covers 10 bases. Unmatched junction bases numbered 4, after V lost 5 bases and J lost 7 bases. Germline CDR1 is SEHNR and CDR2 is FQNEAQ (reference sequence). The CDR3 consists of 14 residues. The CDR3 bases are TGTGCCAGCAGCCACGGACAGGGGGTTGAAAAACTGTTTTTT. Translating it yields CASSHGQGVEKLFF.

The V call is TRBV7-9, the J call TRBJ2-1, with 8 bases that match TRBD1. Germline CDR1 reads SEHNR; CDR2 reads FQNEAQ (reference sequence). This CDR3 is 16 amino acids long. The junction had 8 bases not matched to a gene; V was cut back by 5 bases and J by 2 bases. For the CDR3, the DNA is TGTGCCAGCAGCCCCTCAACAGGGGGAGCCTACAATGAGCAGTTCTTC. Encoded protein: CASSPSTGGAYNEQFF.

Regarding this clone: The same CDR3 can be traced to other DNA sequences in this sample. The DNA for the CDR3 is TGTGCCAGCAGCCGAGAGAACACTGAAGCTTTCTTT. Its protein product is CASSRENTEAFF. The J gene is TRBJ1-1, the V gene TRBV7-9; D unclear. The ends were cut back, 5 bases at V and 1 base at J, with 5 bases in the middle. The CDR3 runs to 12 residues. The germline V gene has CDR1 SEHNR and CDR2 FQNEAQ (reference sequence).

This clone was observed a handful of times. The CDR3 bases are TGTGCCAGCAGCTTAGTTGAGGCCACCCACTATGGCTACACCTTC. Encoded protein: CASSLVEATHYGYTF. The V and J genes are TRBV7-9 and TRBJ1-2; D gene unclear. The CDR3 is made up of 15 amino acids. V was clipped by 1 base and J by 3 bases, with 12 bases between them. In germline, CDR1 is SEHNR, CDR2 FQNEAQ (reference sequence). The full variable domain, in which reference TRBV7-9 and TRBJ1-2 provide the parts outside the CDR3, is DTGVSQNPRHKITKRGQNVTFRCDPISEHNRLYWYRQTLGQGPEFLTYFQNEAQLEKSRLLSDRFSAERPKGSFSTLEIQRTEQGDSAMYLCASSLVEATHYGYTFGSGTRLTVV.

J is TRBJ1-1 and V is TRBV7-3, with 7 bases matching TRBD1. CDR1 is SGHTA and CDR2 is FQGTGA in the germline V gene. CDR3 length equals 15 residues. V lost 1 base and J lost 2; bases outside the gene matches: 4. DNA of the CDR3: TGTGCCAGCAGCTTAATTGGGACAGCTAACACTGAAGCTTTCTTT. Protein: CASSLIGTANTEAFF.

The gene calls are TRBV28 and TRBJ2-1, with D perhaps matching TRBD2 (5 bases). The CDR3 has 15 amino acids. V gave up 9 bases and J gave up 12 bases, with 27 bases separating them. CDR1 MDHEN and CDR2 SYDVKM come from the germline V gene. This CDR3 reads CASLAGGTGFLGQFF. The CDR3 DNA reads as TGTGCCAGTCTAGCTGGTGGTACCGGGTTTCTGGGGCAGTTCTTC.

Only a few counts were recorded for this clone. This CDR3 reads CASSPTLGASYEQYF. The CDR3 DNA follows: TGTGCCAGCTCACCAACTTTAGGGGCTTCCTACGAGCAGTACTTC. This chain connects TRBV18 to TRBJ2-7; tentatively, D is TRBD1 (5 bases). The V gene lost 2 bases and the J gene lost 1 base, with 12 bases spanning the gap. In germline, CDR1 is KGHSH, CDR2 LQKENI. This CDR3 has 15 amino acids.

This chain connects TRBV28 to TRBJ2-7, with 7 bases identical to TRBD2. Trimming cost V 6 bases and J 6 bases; bases outside gene matches: 8. The CDR3 runs 13 residues. Looked up from germline, CDR1 is MDHEN and CDR2 is SYDVKM. CDR3 DNA: TGTGCCAGCAGACGGAGACTAGCCTTCGAGCAGTACTTC. Protein sequence: CASRRRLAFEQYF.

The chain combines TRBV10-1 with TRBJ2-1, with D possibly being TRBD1 (6 bases). The germline V gene has CDR1 WNHNN and CDR2 SYGVQD (reference sequence). This CDR3 has 16 amino acids. Between the trimmed V and J ends, which lost 3 bases and 2 bases, there was a span of 14 bases. CDR3 region: CASSDSQQGPYNEQFF. CDR3 nucleotide sequence: TGCGCCAGCAGTGATTCCCAACAGGGTCCCTACAATGAGCAGTTCTTC.

The chain is built from TRBV19 and TRBJ1-3; 9 bases fit TRBD1. The CDR3 contains 16 residues. V lost 5 bases to trimming and J lost 1 base; unmatched junction nucleotides: 6. CDR1 LNHDA and CDR2 SQIVND come from the germline V gene (reference sequence). CDR3 loop: CASSPGQGLSGNTIYF. The CDR3 DNA reads TGTGCCAGTAGTCCGGGACAGGGCTTGTCTGGAAACACCATATATTTT.

This clone was picked up one time. V is TRBV10-3 and J is TRBJ2-7; no firm D call. The germline CDR1 and CDR2 sequences are ENHRY and SYGVKD. The CDR3 is 12 amino acids. V was clipped by 0 bases and J by 7 bases, with 7 bases between them. CDR3 region: CAISESRREQYF. Written as DNA, the CDR3 is TGTGCCATCAGTGAGTCCCGGCGGGAGCAGTACTTC.

This chain joins TRBV29-1 and TRBJ2-6, with a possible D match to TRBD1 (6 bases). Germline lookup yields CDR1 SQVTM and CDR2 ANQGSEA. This CDR3 has 15 residues. The V end was cut by 6 bases, the J end by 0 bases, with 12 bases between. CDR3 in DNA: TGCAGCGTAGGGGGTTTAAACTCTGGGGCCAACGTCCTGACTTTC. Residues: CSVGGLNSGANVLTF.

The chain carries TRBV27 and TRBJ2-3; D is ambiguous. V shed 5 bases and J shed 2 bases, with 5 bases lying between them. Germline lookup yields CDR1 MNHEY and CDR2 SMNVEV (reference sequence). The CDR3 has 12 residues. The CDR3 coding sequence is TGTGCCAGCAGTAAGCTCACAGATACGCAGTATTTT. This codes for CASSKLTDTQYF.